The 17 T cell receptor beta chains in this list originate from one sample, sequenced in a study of OX40 agonist ivuxolimab in advanced cancers. Sequencing used immunoSEQ multiplex PCR; TCRdb keeps in-frame clones, though not all of them. Among approximately 99,000 clones listed, approximately 95% were seen once. Sample: CD4+ or CD8+ T cells sorted from blood, taken in a trial of the OX40 agonist ivuxolimab. The receptors come from an adult with an advanced solid tumor such as melanoma, head and neck, liver or kidney cancer.

The gene calls are TRBV9 and TRBJ2-5, with D possibly being TRBD1 (6 bases). Germline-derived CDR1 and CDR2 are SGDLS and YYNGEE. The CDR3 sequence is 14 residues long. V lost 6 bases and J 5 bases, leaving 17 bases between the germline ends. The CDR3 bases are TGTGCCAGCAACTTGGGGCAGGGGACGGAGACCCAGTACTTC. Its protein is CASNLGQGTETQYF.

V usage is TRBV15 and J usage is TRBJ2-1, with TRBD1 as a possible D gene (5 bases). CDR1 and CDR2 from the germline V gene are LNHNV and YYDKDF (reference sequence). V was pared by 0 bases and J by 0 bases, with 12 bases between. The CDR3 has 17 residues. The CDR3 region is CATSRDPVRGSYNEQFF. The CDR3 region has the DNA TGTGCCACCAGCAGAGATCCCGTTAGGGGCTCCTACAATGAGCAGTTCTTC. Drawing the rest from reference TRBV15 and TRBJ2-1, the complete variable domain is DAMVIQNPRYQVTQFGKPVTLSCSQTLNHNVMYWYQQKSSQAPKLLFHYYDKDFNNEADTPDNFQSRRPNTSFCFLDIRSPGLGDTAMYLCATSRDPVRGSYNEQFFGPGTRLTVL.

The rearrangement links TRBV6-5 to TRBJ2-1, with TRBD2 matching over 10 bases. V lost 0 bases, J lost 15 bases, and 2 bases stayed unmatched. The V gene's germline CDR1 is MNHEY and CDR2 SVGAGI. The CDR3 contains 12 residues. This CDR3 reads CASSYSSGRRFF. The CDR3 bases are TGTGCCAGCAGTTACTCTAGCGGGAGGAGGTTCTTC.

The chain is built from TRBV2 and TRBJ2-1; 7 bases are a match to TRBD2. Unmatched junction bases numbered 8, after V lost 2 bases and J lost 4 bases. Germline V gene lookup returns CDR1 SNHLY and CDR2 FYNNEI. The CDR3 runs to 16 residues. Here the CDR3 DNA reads TGTGCCAGCAGTGAACTAGCGGAGTTTCCTTACAATGAGCAGTTCTTC. As protein: CASSELAEFPYNEQFF. The full variable domain, completed using reference TRBV2 and TRBJ2-1, is EPEVTQTPSHQVTQMGQEVILRCVPISNHLYFYWYRQILGQKVEFLVSFYNNEISEKSEIFDDQFSVERPDGSNFTLKIRSTKLEDSAMYFCASSELAEFPYNEQFFGPGTRLTVL.

The chain couples TRBV18 to TRBJ2-7; perhaps TRBD1 as D (6 bases). V shed 6 bases and J shed 2 bases, with 11 bases lying between them. From germline, CDR1 is KGHSH and CDR2 LQKENI. This CDR3 contains 13 residues. CDR3 bases: TGTGCCAGCTCCGACAGGACCACCTACGAGCAGTACTTC. It is translated as CASSDRTTYEQYF.

CDR3 nucleotides: TGTGCCAGCTCCGGGATTGTTAATGAGCAGTTCTTC. Translation: CASSGIVNEQFF. The chain combines TRBV27 with TRBJ2-1; a weak D match, TRBD2 (5 bases). V lost 8 bases to trimming and J lost 7 bases, with 12 bases between them. Germline V gene sequence: CDR1 MNHEY, CDR2 SMNVEV (reference sequence). CDR3 length: 12 residues.

This clone was found once. V and J are TRBV7-2 and TRBJ2-7; D possibly uses TRBD1 or TRBD2 (5 bases each). The V end lost 5 bases, the J end lost 3 bases, and 20 bases lay between the germline ends. The CDR3 is 16 amino acids. Germline V gene lookup returns CDR1 SGHTA and CDR2 FQGNSA. CDR3 amino acids: CASSPGSWDQLYEQYF. The CDR3 DNA reads TGTGCCAGCAGCCCCGGGTCCTGGGACCAACTCTACGAGCAGTACTTC.

The rearrangement uses TRBV2 and TRBJ1-2; D gene uncertain. The ends were cut back, 0 bases at V and 6 bases at J, with 14 bases in the middle. The CDR3 consists of 15 residues. Germline values: CDR1 SNHLY, CDR2 FYNNEI. CDR3 protein: CASSEASGRKDGYTF. The CDR3, as DNA: TGTGCCAGCAGTGAAGCCTCGGGCAGGAAGGATGGCTACACCTTC.

The chain combines TRBV28 with TRBJ1-2; D remains unclear. The V end lost 3 bases, the J end lost 0 bases, and 11 bases lay between the germline ends. The CDR3 totals 15 residues. The V gene's germline CDR1 is MDHEN and CDR2 SYDVKM. The DNA for the CDR3 is TGTGCCAGCAGTTTGCCAACAACAGCTAACTATGGCTACACCTTC. Translation gives CASSLPTTANYGYTF.

The CDR3 loop reads CASSPLTTGGFVKAFF. In DNA, the CDR3 is TGCGCCAGCAGCCCTTTGACAACAGGGGGCTTCGTGAAAGCTTTCTTT. The J gene is TRBJ1-1, the V gene TRBV4-1, with 9 bases fitting TRBD1. V trimming: 4 bases; J trimming: 9 bases; junction bases outside the gene matches: 15. Germline CDR1 MGHRA, CDR2 YSYEKL. The CDR3 is 16 residues long.

Only a few counts were recorded for this clone. The chain employs TRBV30 and TRBJ1-1, with a weak D call TRBD1 (6 bases). Trimming cost V 1 base and J 6 bases, with 9 bases left between them. Germline V gives CDR1 GTSNPN, CDR2 SVGIG (reference sequence). The CDR3 consists of 12 residues. The CDR3 DNA sequence: TGTGCCTGGAGTGACCAGGGGCCTGAAGCTTTCTTT. Its translation is CAWSDQGPEAFF.

The chain employs TRBV9 and TRBJ1-3, with D possibly being TRBD1 (5 bases). Per germline, CDR1 SGDLS and CDR2 YYNGEE. The CDR3 sequence is 12 residues long. Written as DNA, the CDR3 is TGTGACCAACGGGCAGGGATAAACACCATATATTTT. It yields the protein CDQRAGINTIYF.

The chain employs TRBV27 and TRBJ1-4; 10 bases align to TRBD1. The CDR3 has 15 residues. V lost 4 bases, J lost 7 bases, and 6 bases stayed unmatched. Germline CDR1 reads MNHEY; CDR2 reads SMNVEV (reference sequence). CDR3: CASSSGQGEIEKLFF. DNA of the CDR3: TGTGCCAGCAGTTCTGGACAGGGGGAGATTGAAAAACTGTTTTTT.

The rearrangement joins TRBV7-6 to TRBJ1-4, with D uncertain. The CDR3 totals 15 residues. V was shortened by 1 base and J by 3 bases, with 9 bases between the two germline ends. Germline V gives CDR1 SGHVS, CDR2 FNYEAQ. CDR3 in amino acids: CASSLVGGPNEKLFF. CDR3 sequence (DNA): TGTGCCAGCAGCTTAGTAGGCGGTCCTAATGAAAAACTGTTTTTT.

V is TRBV5-8 and J is TRBJ2-3, with TRBD2 as a possible D gene (5 bases). Per germline, CDR1 SGHTS and CDR2 YDEGEE. Deletions cut 4 bases from V and 0 bases from J, with 18 bases between. The CDR3 runs 17 residues. The CDR3 is CASSGGLGAVSTDTQYF. For the CDR3, the DNA is TGTGCCAGCAGCGGAGGATTGGGCGCAGTGAGCACAGATACGCAGTATTTT.

The chain is built from TRBV9 and TRBJ1-4; D is perhaps TRBD1 (6 bases). The V gene's germline CDR1 is SGDLS and CDR2 YYNGEE. Trimming removed 7 bases at V and 5 bases at J, with 12 bases between. This CDR3 is 13 amino acids long. The CDR3 loop reads CASGGTSNEKLFF. The CDR3 DNA reads TGTGCCAGCGGGGGGACATCAAATGAAAAACTGTTTTTT.

J is TRBJ1-2 and V is TRBV4-2; D possibly corresponds to TRBD1 (5 bases). V dropped 0 bases and J dropped 6 bases, with 14 bases sitting between them. Germline values: CDR1 LGHNA, CDR2 YNFKEQ. The CDR3 covers 15 residues. The DNA for the CDR3 is TGTGCCAGCAGCCAAGAGGGCAGGGAGTTTGATGGCTACACCTTC. It is translated as CASSQEGREFDGYTF.